This record concerns one TCR beta chain sequence. The data derive from a study of blood T cell repertoires in COVID-19. Study in general: Samples of COVID-19 (acute and convalescent) were obtained from the United States, Italy and Spain.

In the original analysis: Estimates of nucleated cell counts were drawn from the amplification of reference gene primers. TCRdb keeps only in-frame clones here, not all; method: immunoSEQ multiplex PCR. V and J calls and clone size follow that table, whereas D and trimming were derived from the DNA. The sample holds around 250,000 clones, roughly 84% seen once. The CDR3 is 15 amino acids. V shed 0 bases and J shed 9 bases, with 15 bases lying between them. Germline values: CDR1 LGHDT, CDR2 YNNKEL (reference sequence). The rearrangement joins TRBV3-1 (or the pseudogene TRBV3-2) to TRBJ2-1; tentative D call: TRBD2 (7 bases). This receptor was taken from a middle-aged woman who had recovered from COVID-19. The specimen sequenced was peripheral blood. CDR3 protein: CASSQEMWGGSEQFF. The CDR3 DNA reads as TGTGCCAGCAGCCAAGAAATGTGGGGGGGCAGTGAGCAGTTCTTC.